Listed below are T cell receptor beta chains from one sample, sequenced in a study of T cell repertoires in ileal Crohn's disease. Profiled with immunoSEQ multiplex PCR; TCRdb holds only in-frame clones, not every one. The sample records 5,000 or so clones, about 77% being singletons. The sample comprised ileal tissue. All receptors derive from an adult with Crohn's disease. The CDR3 runs from the conserved cysteine through the conserved F or W. The D gene is left open where the match is weak. Size is omitted from some rows. Given values are once, few, many or a class for expanded clones.

clone size	V gene	D gene	J gene	CDR3 protein	CDR3 DNA
NA	TRBV7-2	TRBD1	TRBJ1-2	CASSPQTGSNYGYTF	TGTGCCAGCAGCCCTCAGACAGGGTCTAACTATGGCTACACCTTC
NA	TRBV27	TRBD2	TRBJ2-2	CASRAGTSEAGELFF	TGTGCCAGCAGAGCCGGGACTAGCGAGGCCGGGGAGCTGTTTTTT
once	TRBV30	NA	TRBJ1-5	CAWSVALFNQPQHF	TGTGCCTGGAGTGTAGCCCTCTTCAATCAGCCCCAGCATTTT
NA	TRBV18	TRBD1	TRBJ1-5	CASSGLGTGLAGQPQHF	TGTGCCAGCTCAGGCCTCGGGACAGGCCTTGCGGGGCAGCCCCAGCATTTT
NA	TRBV28	NA	TRBJ1-3	CASSLLSGSGNTIYF	TGTGCCAGCAGTTTGCTATCCGGCTCTGGAAACACCATATATTTT
NA	TRBV9	TRBD2	TRBJ2-5	CASSHGLVKETQYF	TGTGCCAGCAGCCATGGACTAGTAAAAGAGACCCAGTACTTC
NA	TRBV4-2	NA	TRBJ1-5	CASSQIRTDLNQPQHF	TGTGCCAGCAGCCAAATAAGGACAGACCTAAATCAGCCCCAGCATTTT
NA	TRBV27	NA	TRBJ1-6	CASSLSARSNSPLHF	TGTGCCAGCAGTTTATCGGCCCGGTCCAATTCACCCCTCCACTTT
NA	TRBV28	NA	TRBJ1-2	CASSLGQIGYTF	TGTGCCAGCAGTTTAGGGCAGATAGGCTACACCTTC
few	TRBV5-6	NA	TRBJ1-1	CASSSGAFVNTEAFF	TGTGCCAGCAGCTCAGGGGCCTTCGTGAACACTGAAGCTTTCTTT
NA	TRBV7-3	NA	TRBJ2-2	CASSTQGPGELFF	TGTGCCAGCAGCACACAGGGACCCGGGGAGCTGTTTTTT
NA	TRBV5-1	NA	TRBJ1-2	CASSYTGVLDGYTF	TGCGCCAGCAGCTATACCGGGGTCCTAGATGGCTACACCTTC
NA	TRBV5-7	NA	TRBJ1-1	CASSLYTTEAFF	TGTGCCAGCAGCTTGTACACAACTGAAGCTTTCTTT